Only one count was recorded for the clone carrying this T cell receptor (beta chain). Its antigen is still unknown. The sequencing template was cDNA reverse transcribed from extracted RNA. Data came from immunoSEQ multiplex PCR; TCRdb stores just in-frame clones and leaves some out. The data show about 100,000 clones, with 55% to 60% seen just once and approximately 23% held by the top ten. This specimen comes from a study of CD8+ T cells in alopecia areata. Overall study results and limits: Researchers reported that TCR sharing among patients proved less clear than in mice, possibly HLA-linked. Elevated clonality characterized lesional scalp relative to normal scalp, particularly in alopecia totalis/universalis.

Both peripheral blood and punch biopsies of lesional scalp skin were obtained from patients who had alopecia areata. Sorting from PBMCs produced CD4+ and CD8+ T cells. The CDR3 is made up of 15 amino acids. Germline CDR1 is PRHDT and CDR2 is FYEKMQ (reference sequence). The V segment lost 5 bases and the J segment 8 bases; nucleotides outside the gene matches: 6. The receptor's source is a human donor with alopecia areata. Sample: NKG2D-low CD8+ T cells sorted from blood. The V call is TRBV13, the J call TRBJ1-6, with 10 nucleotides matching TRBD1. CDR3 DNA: TGTGCCAGCAGCCAGGACAGGGGGATCGATTCACCCCTCCACTTT. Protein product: CASSQDRGIDSPLHF.